Listed below are T cell receptor beta chains from one sample, sequenced in a study of T cell responses to AZD1222 COVID-19 vaccine. Data came from immunoSEQ multiplex PCR; TCRdb stores just in-frame clones and leaves some out. The data show about 120,000 clones, 80% to 90% seen once. The sequenced sample was peripheral blood, obtained on day 0 of AZD1222 vaccination. These receptors all come from an adult in good health. Each CDR3 is given with its conserved first and last residue. A D gene is named only where the DNA matches it firmly. Clone size is given for some rows only: seen once, a few or many times, or a class if the clone is expanded.

v_call,j_call,clone_size,d_call,cdr3_nt,cdr3_aa
TRBV7-3,TRBJ1-1,.,TRBD1,TGTGCCAGCAGCTCGGCCGGGACAGGGGGTTCTGCTTTCTTT,CASSSAGTGGSAFF
TRBV18,TRBJ2-7,.,.,TGTGCCAGCTCACCAGGGGATGAGCAGTACTTC,CASSPGDEQYF
TRBV20-1,TRBJ1-1,.,.,TGCAGTGCTAGGATGAACACTGAAGCTTTCTTT,CSARMNTEAFF
TRBV5-1,TRBJ1-1,.,.,TGCGCCAGCAGCTCCCAGACAGGGAACACTGAAGCTTTCTTT,CASSSQTGNTEAFF
TRBV19,TRBJ1-3,once,.,TGTGCCAGTAGAAAACACGAAGGTGGAAACACCATATATTTT,CASRKHEGGNTIYF
TRBV28,TRBJ1-1,.,.,TGTGCCACCATAGGGCGGACCATGAACACTGAAGCTTTCTTT,CATIGRTMNTEAFF
TRBV3-1/TRBV3-2,TRBJ2-3,.,TRBD1,TGTGCCAGCAGCATGGGACAGGGGACAGATACGCAGTATTTT,CASSMGQGTDTQYF
TRBV7-2,TRBJ2-1,.,TRBD2,TGTGCCAGCCGTGCTAGCGGGGGGCTTAATGAGCAGTTCTTC,CASRASGGLNEQFF
TRBV5-4,TRBJ1-2,.,.,TGTGCCAGCAACAAAGCTGGCCTAATCTATGGCTACACCTTC,CASNKAGLIYGYTF
TRBV6-5,TRBJ2-7,once,.,TGTGCCAGCAGTTCCCCGGCGGGTCGCGACGAGCAGTACTTC,CASSSPAGRDEQYF
TRBV6-4,TRBJ2-3,once,.,TGTGCCAGCATTATCGGCGGATCCCGCACAGATACGCAGTATTTT,CASIIGGSRTDTQYF
TRBV2,TRBJ2-7,.,TRBD1,TGTGCCAGCAGTGAACGAGACAGGGGGCTTCCCTACGAGCAGTACTTC,CASSERDRGLPYEQYF
TRBV28,TRBJ2-7,few,TRBD2,TGTGCCAGCAGTTTAGGGGCGGGAGGGTCCTACGAGCAGTACTTC,CASSLGAGGSYEQYF
TRBV25-1,TRBJ1-2,.,.,TGTGCCAGCAGTGGGCAGGGGATTCGCGGCTACACCTTC,CASSGQGIRGYTF
TRBV23-1,TRBJ2-3,.,.,TGCGCCAGCAGTCCCAAGGGGTTGCTACTACACACAGATACGCAGTATTTT,CASSPKGLLLHTDTQYF
TRBV5-1,TRBJ1-2,.,TRBD1,TGCGCCAGCAGCACCGGGACAGCCTATGGCTACACCTTC,CASSTGTAYGYTF
TRBV6-5,TRBJ2-1,.,.,TGTGCCAGCAGTCCCCTCAGGGCCTCGGGTGAGCAGTTCTTC,CASSPLRASGEQFF
TRBV3-1/TRBV3-2,TRBJ1-4,.,.,TGTGCCAGCAGCCAAGATGTAGGGGCTAATGAAAAACTGTTTTTT,CASSQDVGANEKLFF
TRBV6-5,TRBJ1-2,once,TRBD1,TGTGCCAGCAGTTCAGGGGGGTTAGGCTACACCTTC,CASSSGGLGYTF
TRBV4-2,TRBJ2-3,.,TRBD2,TGTGCCAGCAGCCAAGAAGTAGCGGGAGGGTTAGGAGATACGCAGTATTTT,CASSQEVAGGLGDTQYF
TRBV30,TRBJ1-1,.,TRBD1,TGTGCCCGAGGAGAGGGGGCGAGGGTCACTGAAGCTTTCTTT,CARGEGARVTEAFF
TRBV7-2,TRBJ1-5,.,.,TGTGCCAGCGCCCTCGCGGGCAATCAGCCCCAGCATTTT,CASALAGNQPQHF
TRBV28,TRBJ1-4,.,.,TGTGCCAGCAGTGCAGGAGGGGTGCCGAATGAAAAACTGTTTTTT,CASSAGGVPNEKLFF
TRBV7-7,TRBJ1-1,.,.,TGTGCCAGCAGCTTCAGGGAGAACACTGAAGCTTTCTTT,CASSFRENTEAFF
TRBV5-1,TRBJ2-2,.,.,TGCGCCAGCAGCTCGACGACAGGCTATGGGTCCGGGGAGCTGTTTTTT,CASSSTTGYGSGELFF
TRBV7-8,TRBJ2-7,.,.,TGTGCCAGCAGCTTACAAACTAACTACGAGCAGTACTTC,CASSLQTNYEQYF
TRBV19,TRBJ2-5,.,TRBD2,TGTGCAAGTAAAGGTCTAGCGGCCCAAGAGACCCAGTACTTC,CASKGLAAQETQYF
TRBV20-1,TRBJ2-2,.,TRBD2,TGCAGTGCTAGTACCCTAGCGGGAGTAGGGACCGGGGAGCTGTTTTTT,CSASTLAGVGTGELFF
TRBV19,TRBJ2-1,once,TRBD2,TGTGCCAGTACCGGGACTAGCGGGAGTCACCCCCCCGTCACGTTCTTC,CASTGTSGSHPPVTFF
TRBV6-5,TRBJ2-1,.,.,TGTGCCAGCAGCTATAAAGGACACAACAATGAGCAGTTCTTC,CASSYKGHNNEQFF
TRBV5-1,TRBJ2-1,once,.,TGCGCCAGCAGCTTGGCTTCTATCACAGGGTCCTACAATGAGCAGTTCTTC,CASSLASITGSYNEQFF
TRBV6-5,TRBJ1-2,.,.,TGTGCCAGCAGTTACTCATCCGGGATCCACTATGGCTACACCTTC,CASSYSSGIHYGYTF
TRBV6-5,TRBJ1-3,once,.,TGTGCCACCCGGATGTCCGACACCATATATTTT,CATRMSDTIYF
TRBV7-8,TRBJ2-7,.,TRBD1,TGTGCCAGCAGACGGGGACAGGGCGACGAGCAGTACTTC,CASRRGQGDEQYF
TRBV27,TRBJ2-7,once,TRBD2,TGTGCCAGCAGTCCTAGCGGGATTCCCTACGAGCAGTACTTC,CASSPSGIPYEQYF
TRBV5-8,TRBJ2-7,once,TRBD2,TGTGCCAGCAGCTTCGGGGGGGGGCCCCTCTACGAGCAGTACTTC,CASSFGGGPLYEQYF
TRBV4-3,TRBJ1-2,.,TRBD1,TGCGCCAGCAGCCAAGGACAGGGGTATGGCTACACCTTC,CASSQGQGYGYTF
TRBV27,TRBJ1-4,.,.,TGTGCCAGCAGGCGACCGGGCTTTAATGAAAAACTGTTTTTT,CASRRPGFNEKLFF
TRBV18,TRBJ2-7,.,TRBD1,TGTGCCAGCTCACCCCGGACAGGGATTATCTACGAGCAGTACTTC,CASSPRTGIIYEQYF
TRBV2,TRBJ1-5,.,TRBD1,TGTGCCAGCAGTGGGACAGGGAATCAGCCCCAGCATTTT,CASSGTGNQPQHF